This T cell receptor (beta chain) was retrieved from a study of cytomegalovirus exposure and HLA in healthy donors. Study-level background: Genotyping of nearly 400 donors showed that over 80% belonged to the Caucasian-associated ancestry cluster. Findings of the study overall: Testing in vitro showed a few CMV-associated chains specific for CMV antigens. Highly shared variants forming one cluster were likely a sequencing artifact.

A multiplex PCR was run with 60 Vbeta primers and 13 Jbeta primers. TCRdb's table, derived via immunoSEQ multiplex PCR, lists solely in-frame clones and lacks some. The repertoire holds about 59,000 clones, with 80% as singletons. The CDR3 is made up of 15 amino acids. CDR1 is MDHEN, CDR2 SYDVKM, per germline. As concerns this clone: Its specificity is unknown.

The sample comprised PBMCs. The receptor was isolated from a woman aged 40 to 50 in good health and CMV-seronegative. The rearrangement uses TRBV28 and TRBJ2-5, with D unclear. The J call may be faulty, since TRBJ2-7 better matches the DNA end. The CDR3 protein is CASSLGGQATYEQYF. As DNA, the CDR3 is TGTGCCAGCAGTTTGGGTGGTCAGGCTACTTACGAGCAGTACTTC.